At least ten counts were recorded for the clone carrying this TCR beta chain. What it binds is unknown. This record comes from a study of T cells in Graves' hyperthyroidism and ophthalmopathy. Broader study findings: Ophthalmopathy and stable hyperthyroidism were separated by a 13 V-J model.

Absent ophthalmopathy progression within 18 months defined stable Graves' hyperthyroidism. From under 12 ml of fresh peripheral blood, PBMCs were isolated. The CDR3 contains 15 residues. With 0 bases removed from V and 4 bases from J, the gap between germline ends came to 11 bases. The germline CDR1 and CDR2 sequences are SGHRS and YFSETQ. Amplified regions were TCR beta CDR3 sequences from RNA transcripts. The HTBI set primed first-round TCR CDR3 RT-PCR. TCRdb re-called the multiplex PCR reads through MiXCR, storing one row per CDR3 protein. The sample consists of around 600,000 distinct CDR3 sequences, 15% to 18% of them appearing once.

This chain uses TRBV5-1 with TRBJ1-5, with TRBD1 as a possible D gene (6 bases). Material for sequencing was blood. This receptor was taken from a woman in her 30s with Graves' hyperthyroidism. CDR3 in DNA: TGCGCCAGCAGCTTGGAGGGCGGACAGAATCAGCCCCAGCATTTT. Amino acid sequence: CASSLEGGQNQPQHF. Looking up the rest from reference TRBV5-1 and TRBJ1-5 gives the full variable domain: KAGVTQTPRYLIKTRGQQVTLSCSPISGHRSVSWYQQTPGQGLQFLFEYFSETQRNKGNFPGRFSGRQFSNSRSEMNVSTLELGDSALYLCASSLEGGQNQPQHFGDGTRLSIL.